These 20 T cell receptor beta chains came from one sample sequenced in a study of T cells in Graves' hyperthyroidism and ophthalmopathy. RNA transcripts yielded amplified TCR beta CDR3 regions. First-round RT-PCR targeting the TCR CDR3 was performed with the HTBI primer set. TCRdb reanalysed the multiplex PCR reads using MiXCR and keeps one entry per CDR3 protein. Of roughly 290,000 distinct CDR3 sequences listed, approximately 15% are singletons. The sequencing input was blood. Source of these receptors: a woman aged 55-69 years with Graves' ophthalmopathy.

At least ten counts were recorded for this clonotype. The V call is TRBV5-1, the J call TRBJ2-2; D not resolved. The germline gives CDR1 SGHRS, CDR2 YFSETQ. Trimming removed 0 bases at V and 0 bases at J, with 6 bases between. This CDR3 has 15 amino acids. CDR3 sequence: CASSLGQTNTGELFF. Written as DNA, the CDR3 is TGCGCCAGCAGCTTGGGTCAGACGAACACCGGGGAGCTGTTTTTT.

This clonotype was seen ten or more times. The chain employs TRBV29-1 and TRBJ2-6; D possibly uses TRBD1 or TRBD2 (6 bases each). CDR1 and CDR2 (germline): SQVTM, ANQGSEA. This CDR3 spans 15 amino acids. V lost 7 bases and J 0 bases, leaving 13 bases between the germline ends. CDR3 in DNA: TGCAGCGCGGGAGCAGGGGCCTCTGGGGCCAACGTCCTGACTTTC. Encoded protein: CSAGAGASGANVLTF.

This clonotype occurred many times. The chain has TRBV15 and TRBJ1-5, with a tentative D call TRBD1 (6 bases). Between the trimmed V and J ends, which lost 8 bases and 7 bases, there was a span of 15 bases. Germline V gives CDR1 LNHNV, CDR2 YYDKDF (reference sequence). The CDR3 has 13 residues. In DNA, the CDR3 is TGTGCCACCGGATCAGGGGATCCGCAGCCCCAGCATTTT. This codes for CATGSGDPQPQHF.

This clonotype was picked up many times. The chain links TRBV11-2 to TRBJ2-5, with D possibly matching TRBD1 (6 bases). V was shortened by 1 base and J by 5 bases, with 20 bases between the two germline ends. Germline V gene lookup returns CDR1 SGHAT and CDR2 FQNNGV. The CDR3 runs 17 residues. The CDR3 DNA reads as TGTGCCAGCAGCTTAGGTCAGGGGACCGGGTACGGGGAGACCCAGTACTTC. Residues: CASSLGQGTGYGETQYF.

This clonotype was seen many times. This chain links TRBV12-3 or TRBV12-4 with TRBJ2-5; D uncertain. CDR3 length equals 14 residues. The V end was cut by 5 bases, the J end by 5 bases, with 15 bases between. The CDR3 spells CASSNLNPRETQYF. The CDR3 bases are TGTGCCAGCAGTAACCTCAACCCCAGGGAGACCCAGTACTTC.

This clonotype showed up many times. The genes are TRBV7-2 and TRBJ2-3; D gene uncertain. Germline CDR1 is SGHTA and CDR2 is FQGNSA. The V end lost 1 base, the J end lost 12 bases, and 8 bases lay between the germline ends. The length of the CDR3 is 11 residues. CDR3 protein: CASSLGQTQYF. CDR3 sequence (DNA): TGTGCCAGCAGCTTAGGGCAGACTCAGTATTTT.

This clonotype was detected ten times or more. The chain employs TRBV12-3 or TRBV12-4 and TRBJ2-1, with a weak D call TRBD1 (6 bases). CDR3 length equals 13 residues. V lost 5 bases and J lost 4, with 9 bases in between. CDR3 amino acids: CASSRDRYNEQFF. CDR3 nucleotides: TGTGCCAGCAGTCGTGACAGGTACAATGAGCAGTTCTTC.

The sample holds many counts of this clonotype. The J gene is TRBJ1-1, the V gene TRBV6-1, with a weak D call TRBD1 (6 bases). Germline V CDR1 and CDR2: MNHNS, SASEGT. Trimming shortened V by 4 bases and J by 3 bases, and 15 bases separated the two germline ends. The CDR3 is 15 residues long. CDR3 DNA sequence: TGTGCCAGCAGTGGGGGGGCGGTTGGAGACACTGAAGCTTTCTTT. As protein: CASSGGAVGDTEAFF.

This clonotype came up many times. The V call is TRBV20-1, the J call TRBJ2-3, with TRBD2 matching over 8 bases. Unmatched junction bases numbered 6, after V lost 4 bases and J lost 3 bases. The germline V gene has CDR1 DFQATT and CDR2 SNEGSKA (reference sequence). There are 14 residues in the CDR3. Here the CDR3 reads CSANGGRTTDTQYF. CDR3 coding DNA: TGCAGTGCTAACGGCGGGAGGACTACAGATACGCAGTATTTT.

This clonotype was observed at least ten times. The CDR3 spells CASSPGVREQFF. CDR3 coding DNA: TGCGCCAGCAGCCCAGGGGTCAGGGAGCAGTTCTTC. The chain combines TRBV5-1 with TRBJ2-1; TRBD1 is a possible D gene (6 bases). Trimming left V 4 bases short and J 10 bases short, with 12 bases between. The V gene's germline CDR1 is SGHRS and CDR2 YFSETQ. The CDR3 extends over 12 amino acids.

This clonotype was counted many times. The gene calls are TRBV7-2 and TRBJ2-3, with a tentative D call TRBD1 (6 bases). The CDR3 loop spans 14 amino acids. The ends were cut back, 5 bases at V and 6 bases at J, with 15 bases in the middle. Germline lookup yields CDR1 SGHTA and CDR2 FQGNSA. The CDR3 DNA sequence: TGTGCCAGCAGCCTTCGGACAGTTTCTGATACGCAGTATTTT. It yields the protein CASSLRTVSDTQYF.

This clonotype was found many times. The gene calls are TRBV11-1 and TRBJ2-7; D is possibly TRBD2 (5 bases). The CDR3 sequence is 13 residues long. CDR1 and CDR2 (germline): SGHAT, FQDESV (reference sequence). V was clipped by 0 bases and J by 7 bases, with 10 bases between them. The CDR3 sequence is CASSLARAREQYF. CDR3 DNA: TGTGCCAGCAGCTTAGCGCGGGCGCGGGAGCAGTACTTC.

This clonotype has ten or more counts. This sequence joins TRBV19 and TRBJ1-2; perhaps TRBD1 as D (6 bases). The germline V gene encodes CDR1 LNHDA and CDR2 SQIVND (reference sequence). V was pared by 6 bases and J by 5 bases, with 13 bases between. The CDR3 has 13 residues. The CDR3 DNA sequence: TGTGCCAGTAGGATGGACAGAGGGTATGGCTACACCTTC. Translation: CASRMDRGYGYTF.

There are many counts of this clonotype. Written as DNA, the CDR3 is TGTGCCAGCAGTTTCTTGGGGGAAAAACTGTTTTTT. This gives the protein CASSFLGEKLFF. The rearrangement links TRBV28 to TRBJ1-4, with D hard to call. Germline CDR1 MDHEN, CDR2 SYDVKM. The germline V and J ends were trimmed by 3 bases and 8 bases, with 7 bases remaining between them. The CDR3 has 12 amino acids.

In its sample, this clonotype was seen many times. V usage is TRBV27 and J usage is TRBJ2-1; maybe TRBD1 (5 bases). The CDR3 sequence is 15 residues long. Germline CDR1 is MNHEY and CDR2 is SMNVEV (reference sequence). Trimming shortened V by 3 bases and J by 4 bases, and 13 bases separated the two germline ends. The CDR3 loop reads CASSFSWGRYNEQFF. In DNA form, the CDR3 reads TGTGCCAGCAGTTTTTCCTGGGGCCGTTACAATGAGCAGTTCTTC.

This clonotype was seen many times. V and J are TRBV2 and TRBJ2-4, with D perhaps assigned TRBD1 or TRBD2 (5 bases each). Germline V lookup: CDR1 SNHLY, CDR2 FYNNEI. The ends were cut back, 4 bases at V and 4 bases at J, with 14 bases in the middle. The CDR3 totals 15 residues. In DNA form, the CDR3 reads TGTGCCAGCAGTGGTCGGGGCCCCGGAAAAAACATTCAGTACTTC. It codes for CASSGRGPGKNIQYF.

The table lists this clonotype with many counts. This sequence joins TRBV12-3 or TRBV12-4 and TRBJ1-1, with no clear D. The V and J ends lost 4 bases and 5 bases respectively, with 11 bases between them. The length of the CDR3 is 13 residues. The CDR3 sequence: CASSSLGGTEAFF. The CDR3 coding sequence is TGTGCCAGCAGTTCCTTAGGAGGAACTGAAGCTTTCTTT.

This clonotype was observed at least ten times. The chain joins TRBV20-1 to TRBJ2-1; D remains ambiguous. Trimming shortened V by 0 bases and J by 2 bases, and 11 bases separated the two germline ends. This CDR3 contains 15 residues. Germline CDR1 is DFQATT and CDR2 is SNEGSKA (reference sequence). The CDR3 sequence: CSARDPESPYNEQFF. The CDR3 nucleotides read TGCAGTGCTAGAGATCCCGAGTCTCCCTACAATGAGCAGTTCTTC.

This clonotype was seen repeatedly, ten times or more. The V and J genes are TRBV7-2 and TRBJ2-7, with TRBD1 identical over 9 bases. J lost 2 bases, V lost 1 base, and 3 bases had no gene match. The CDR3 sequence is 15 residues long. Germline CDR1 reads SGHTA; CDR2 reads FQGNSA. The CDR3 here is CASSLDRGRTYEQYF. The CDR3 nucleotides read TGTGCCAGCAGCTTAGACAGGGGGCGGACCTACGAGCAGTACTTC.

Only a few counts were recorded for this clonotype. For the CDR3, the DNA is TGTGCCAGCAGCTTAGATTTTAGTGCCACCGGGGAGCTGTTTTTT. This gives the protein CASSLDFSATGELFF. The chain recombines TRBV11-2 with TRBJ2-2; D is unclear. Per the germline V gene, CDR1 is SGHAT and CDR2 is FQNNGV. This CDR3 comprises 15 residues. Between the trimmed V and J ends, which lost 0 bases and 4 bases, there was a span of 9 bases.